The 12 T cell receptor beta chains below all came from one sample that was sequenced in a study of blood T cell repertoires in COVID-19. Produced via immunoSEQ multiplex PCR; TCRdb's table is partial and in-frame only. The table lists about 160,000 clones, 90% of them singletons. Sequencing was carried out using peripheral blood. Receptors were obtained from a man aged 45-65 years with acute or convalescent COVID-19.

The V and J genes are TRBV28 and TRBJ2-7; TRBD1 agrees at 7 bases. This CDR3 spans 16 amino acids. V lost 5 bases, J lost 3 bases, and 13 bases stayed unmatched. Germline-derived CDR1 and CDR2 are MDHEN and SYDVKM. Written as DNA, the CDR3 is TGTGCCAGCAGTACCCCTTTACAGGGGACGGACTACGAGCAGTACTTC. This sequence encodes CASSTPLQGTDYEQYF. The entire variable domain, with the rest obtained from reference TRBV28 and TRBJ2-7, is as follows: DVKVTQSSRYLVKRTGEKVFLECVQDMDHENMFWYRQDPGLGLRLIYFSYDVKMKEKGDIPEGYSVSREKKERFSLILESASTNQTSMYLCASSTPLQGTDYEQYFGPGTRLTVT.

This rearrangement joins TRBV29-1 to TRBJ1-1; possible D gene TRBD1, 6 bases. The CDR3 covers 15 residues. V lost 7 bases and J lost 0, with 18 bases in between. Looked up from germline, CDR1 is SQVTM and CDR2 is ANQGSEA. The CDR3 is CSAEIQGVMNTEAFF. CDR3 sequence (DNA): TGCAGCGCCGAAATACAGGGCGTCATGAACACTGAAGCTTTCTTT. The complete variable domain, with remaining parts taken from reference TRBV29-1 and TRBJ1-1, reads SAVISQKPSRDICQRGTSLTIQCQVDSQVTMMFWYRQQPGQSLTLIATANQGSEATYESGFVIDKFPISRPNLTFSTLTVSNMSPEDSSIYLCSAEIQGVMNTEAFFGQGTRLTVV.

The DNA for the CDR3 is TGTGCCAGTAACAAGAACTATGGCTACACCTTC. It is translated as CASNKNYGYTF. This rearrangement joins TRBV19 to TRBJ1-2, with D unclear. Trimming left V 7 bases short and J 2 bases short, with 5 bases between. The CDR3 runs 11 residues. From germline, CDR1 is LNHDA and CDR2 SQIVND (reference sequence).

The V call is TRBV2, the J call TRBJ2-3; D may be TRBD2 (5 bases). CDR3 length: 18 amino acids. The germline V and J ends were trimmed by 0 bases and 2 bases, with 18 bases remaining between them. Germline values: CDR1 SNHLY, CDR2 FYNNEI. For the CDR3, the DNA is TGTGCCAGCAGTGAAGCGGGGATCGGGGTTCCTTCCACAGATACGCAGTATTTT. The encoded protein is CASSEAGIGVPSTDTQYF.

This clone appeared once. This chain uses TRBV7-8 with TRBJ2-3; 9 nucleotides line up with TRBD2. V gave up 1 base and J gave up 7 bases; unmatched junction bases: 9. The CDR3 length is 16 residues. CDR1 SGHVS and CDR2 FQNEAQ come from the germline V gene. The chain's CDR3 is CASSLGGLAIPNTQYF. The CDR3 nucleotides read TGTGCCAGCAGCTTAGGAGGACTAGCGATACCGAATACGCAGTATTTT.

V and J are TRBV7-9 and TRBJ2-1; D unresolved. This CDR3 is built from 11 residues. V lost 3 bases, J lost 8 bases, and 5 bases lay in between. Looked up from germline, CDR1 is SEHNR and CDR2 is FQNEAQ (reference sequence). The CDR3 DNA reads TGTGCCAGCAGCTTGAGCGATGAGCAGTTCTTC. Protein sequence: CASSLSDEQFF.

The CDR3 sequence: CASSPNTDTQYF. DNA of the CDR3: TGTGCCAGCAGCCCTAACACAGATACGCAGTATTTT. The gene calls are TRBV7-8 and TRBJ2-3; D not resolved. CDR1 and CDR2 from the germline V gene are SGHVS and FQNEAQ. Trimming pared 5 bases from V and 2 bases from J, leaving 5 bases between. This CDR3 region has 12 residues.

The gene calls are TRBV18 and TRBJ2-5; no firm D call. Germline values: CDR1 KGHSH, CDR2 LQKENI. The CDR3 covers 16 residues. V was trimmed by 1 base and J by 5 bases, leaving 17 bases between them. The CDR3 coding sequence is TGTGCCAGCTCACCACAACTGGGCACCACATCGGAGACCCAGTACTTC. Its protein is CASSPQLGTTSETQYF.

The V and J genes are TRBV6-5 and TRBJ1-5; no clear D gene. Germline loops: CDR1 MNHEY, CDR2 SVGAGI. This CDR3 has 11 residues. V was pared by 7 bases and J by 7 bases, with 8 bases between. The CDR3 region is CASTEGQPQHF. In DNA form, the CDR3 reads TGTGCCAGCACCGAGGGCCAGCCCCAGCATTTT.

This clone was found once. The chain has TRBV7-9 and TRBJ2-2, with D unclear. V lost 5 bases to trimming and J lost 1 base, with 8 bases between them. CDR3 length equals 14 residues. The germline CDR1 and CDR2 sequences are SEHNR and FQNEAQ (reference sequence). CDR3 in amino acids: CASSIVRNTGELFF. In nucleotides, the CDR3 is TGTGCCAGCAGCATAGTCAGGAACACCGGGGAGCTGTTTTTT.

V is TRBV4-3 and J is TRBJ1-6; TRBD1 might be the D (6 bases). The CDR3 runs 18 residues. The germline CDR1 and CDR2 sequences are LGHNA and YSLEER. V was clipped by 0 bases and J by 2 bases, with 14 bases between them. In nucleotides, the CDR3 is TGCGCCAGCAGCCAAGATAACGGGGGGCTCACCTATAATTCACCCCTCCACTTT. This gives the protein CASSQDNGGLTYNSPLHF.

A single count supports this clone. J is TRBJ2-1 and V is TRBV20-1, with D possibly matching TRBD2 (6 bases). The germline V and J ends were trimmed by 6 bases and 6 bases, with 9 bases remaining between them. There are 11 residues in the CDR3. Germline CDR1 DFQATT, CDR2 SNEGSKA (reference sequence). CDR3 region: CSAGLFNEQFF. The CDR3, as DNA: TGCAGTGCGGGACTGTTCAATGAGCAGTTCTTC.